Listed here are 21 T cell receptor beta chains from one sample, sequenced in a study of blood T cell repertoires in COVID-19. Here immunoSEQ multiplex PCR was the method, and the copy in TCRdb shows in-frame clones only, minus some. The data contain over 150,000 clones, 80% to 90% of them singletons. The sequencing input was peripheral blood. These receptors all come from a woman aged 55-75 years who had recovered from COVID-19.

The chain joins TRBV29-1 to TRBJ1-5; unclear D gene. Germline V lookup: CDR1 SQVTM, CDR2 ANQGSEA. V lost 4 bases to trimming and J lost 3 bases, with 16 bases between them. The length of the CDR3 is 15 residues. Here the CDR3 DNA reads TGCAGCGTTGCGCCAACGGGGAGGGTCAATCAGCCCCAGCATTTT. It is translated as CSVAPTGRVNQPQHF.

The chain links TRBV3-1 (or the pseudogene TRBV3-2) to TRBJ1-5; possibly TRBD1 for D (5 bases). The V gene's germline CDR1 is LGHDT and CDR2 YNNKEL (reference sequence). This CDR3 spans 15 amino acids. V was pared by 4 bases and J by 4 bases, with 14 bases between. The CDR3 sequence is CASSLGGAGNQPQHF. CDR3 coding DNA: TGTGCCAGCAGCCTTGGCGGGGCCGGGAATCAGCCCCAGCATTTT.

This chain uses TRBV18 with TRBJ1-3; no clear D gene. Per the germline V gene, CDR1 is KGHSH and CDR2 is LQKENI. V was shortened by 1 base and J by 0 bases, with 13 bases between the two germline ends. There are 17 residues in the CDR3. CDR3 sequence: CASSPLPLRDSGNTIYF. The CDR3 nucleotides read TGTGCCAGCTCACCACTGCCCCTACGGGACTCTGGAAACACCATATATTTT.

J is TRBJ2-7 and V is TRBV30; no clear D gene. The CDR3 runs 14 residues. V lost 2 bases, J lost 2 bases, and 13 bases lay in between. Germline CDR1 GTSNPN, CDR2 SVGIG (reference sequence). The CDR3 DNA reads as TGTGCCTGGAGTACCACTACCGTGGCCTACGAGCAGTACTTC. This gives the protein CAWSTTTVAYEQYF. Together with reference TRBV30 and TRBJ2-7, the CDR3 gives the full variable domain: SQTIHQWPATLVQPVGSPLSLECTVEGTSNPNLYWYRQAAGRGLQLLFYSVGIGQISSEVPQNLSASRPQDRQFILSSKKLLLSDSGFYLCAWSTTTVAYEQYFGPGTRLTVT.

The V call is TRBV4-2, the J call TRBJ2-7; 7 nucleotides align to TRBD1. Per germline, CDR1 LGHNA and CDR2 YNFKEQ. The CDR3 consists of 14 residues. With 5 bases clipped from V and 2 bases from J, the junction kept 6 bases outside the gene matches. CDR3 residues: CASSSRGKTYEQYF. CDR3 nucleotides: TGTGCCAGCAGCTCCAGGGGGAAGACCTACGAGCAGTACTTC.

The V call is TRBV7-2, the J call TRBJ1-5; perhaps TRBD1 as D (6 bases). In germline, CDR1 is SGHTA, CDR2 FQGNSA. Trimming cost V 6 bases and J 0 bases, with 12 bases left between them. This CDR3 contains 15 residues. The CDR3 spells CASSFDRNSNQPQHF. CDR3 DNA sequence: TGTGCCAGCAGTTTCGACAGGAATAGCAATCAGCCCCAGCATTTT.

The rearrangement links TRBV9 to TRBJ1-3; 7 bases fit TRBD1. Unmatched junction bases numbered 8, after V lost 0 bases and J lost 2 bases. The CDR3 sequence is 17 residues long. The germline V gene encodes CDR1 SGDLS and CDR2 YYNGEE. As DNA, the CDR3 is TGTGCCAGCAGCGTAGCCCCAACCGACAGGGCTGGAAACACCATATATTTT. Translating gives CASSVAPTDRAGNTIYF. Filled out from reference TRBV9 and TRBJ1-3, the complete variable domain reads DSGVTQTPKHLITATGQRVTLRCSPRSGDLSVYWYQQSLDQGLQFLIQYYNGEERAKGNILERFSAQQFPDLHSELNLSSLELGDSALYFCASSVAPTDRAGNTIYFGEGSWLTVV.

This clone was seen only a few times. The V gene is TRBV28, the J gene TRBJ1-5, with D possibly TRBD1 on 6 matching bases. Germline V gene sequence: CDR1 MDHEN, CDR2 SYDVKM. CDR3 length equals 13 residues. Trimming cost V 6 bases and J 5 bases, with 11 bases left between them. The CDR3 reads CASRTGIDQPQHF. CDR3 bases: TGTGCCAGCAGAACAGGGATCGATCAGCCCCAGCATTTT.

This rearrangement joins TRBV11-3 to TRBJ2-1; 8 bases map to TRBD2. After removal of 5 bases from V and 3 bases from J, the junction contained 9 bases not matched to a gene. This CDR3 spans 16 amino acids. CDR1 SGHNT and CDR2 YENEEA come from the germline V gene. The CDR3 region has the DNA TGTGCCAGCAGCCCAAACGCGGGGGGCAGCTACAATGAGCAGTTCTTC. It yields the protein CASSPNAGGSYNEQFF.

The V call is TRBV4-1, the J call TRBJ2-5; 8 positions agree with TRBD1. Germline CDR1 MGHRA, CDR2 YSYEKL. J lost 4 bases, V lost 1 base, and 5 bases had no gene match. The CDR3 consists of 15 residues. CDR3 coding DNA: TGCGCCAGCAGCCAAGGACAGGGGTTTGGAGAGACCCAGTACTTC. The encoded protein is CASSQGQGFGETQYF.

The chain links TRBV7-6 to TRBJ2-2; unclear D gene. V lost 2 bases and J 6 bases, leaving 7 bases between the germline ends. Germline V gene data show CDR1 as SGHVS and CDR2 as FNYEAQ. The CDR3 is 13 residues long. CDR3 nucleotides: TGTGCCAGCAGCTTAACTGGTTCCGGGGAGCTGTTTTTT. Residues: CASSLTGSGELFF.

This sequence joins TRBV5-4 and TRBJ1-2, with 10 bases identical to TRBD1. Germline V gene data show CDR1 as SGHNT and CDR2 as YYREEE (reference sequence). Germline trimming cut 4 bases from V and 4 bases from J; bases unmatched to any gene: 10. This CDR3 is 16 amino acids long. The CDR3 coding sequence is TGTGCCAGCAGCCTCGGCTCTGGGACAGGGGCCTATGGCTACACCTTC. It codes for CASSLGSGTGAYGYTF.

The rearrangement joins TRBV6-6 to TRBJ1-5, with D tentatively TRBD1 (5 bases). Germline values: CDR1 MNHNY, CDR2 SVGAGI (reference sequence). This CDR3 comprises 17 residues. V was cut by 5 bases and J by 0 bases, with 17 bases left in between. CDR3 nucleotides: TGTGCCAGCAGTCTCGAGCAGGGATTTTATAGCAATCAGCCCCAGCATTTT. Amino acid sequence: CASSLEQGFYSNQPQHF.

The chain employs TRBV5-1 and TRBJ2-2, with 9 bases matching TRBD2. V was pared by 10 bases and J by 7 bases, with 11 bases of the junction left unmatched. From germline, CDR1 is SGHRS and CDR2 YFSETQ. CDR3 length: 14 residues. Here the CDR3 reads CASREGALGGELFF. In DNA form, the CDR3 reads TGCGCCTCGCGGGAGGGGGCGCTTGGCGGGGAGCTGTTTTTT. Complete variable domain (other parts from reference TRBV5-1 and TRBJ2-2): KAGVTQTPRYLIKTRGQQVTLSCSPISGHRSVSWYQQTPGQGLQFLFEYFSETQRNKGNFPGRFSGRQFSNSRSEMNVSTLELGDSALYLCASREGALGGELFFGEGSRLTVL.

The table lists this clone with a count of one. The chain has TRBV6-5 and TRBJ2-7; 7 bases are shared with TRBD2. The length of the CDR3 is 15 residues. Trimming cost V 8 bases and J 5 bases; bases outside gene matches: 15. Germline CDR1 reads MNHEY; CDR2 reads SVGAGI. CDR3 region: CASRPGRGRYDEQYF. The CDR3 bases are TGTGCCAGCCGTCCGGGGAGGGGCCGGTACGACGAGCAGTACTTC.

This sequence joins TRBV19 and TRBJ1-5; no clear D gene. Trimming cost V 3 bases and J 4 bases, with 10 bases left between them. Germline-derived CDR1 and CDR2 are LNHDA and SQIVND (reference sequence). This CDR3 contains 14 residues. Written as DNA, the CDR3 is TGTGCCAGTAGTATGTGGTCACGGAATCAGCCCCAGCATTTT. Encoded protein: CASSMWSRNQPQHF. Full variable domain (remainder filled in from reference TRBV19 and TRBJ1-5): DGGITQSPKYLFRKEGQNVTLSCEQNLNHDAMYWYRQDPGQGLRLIYYSQIVNDFQKGDIAEGYSVSREKKESFPLTVTSAQKNPTAFYLCASSMWSRNQPQHFGDGTRLSIL.

The rearrangement links TRBV2 to TRBJ2-7, with a possible D match to TRBD2 (6 bases). The CDR3 length is 13 residues. Germline CDR1 and CDR2: SNHLY and FYNNEI. V lost 4 bases and J 3 bases, leaving 10 bases between the germline ends. CDR3 coding DNA: TGTGCCAGCAGTGCGGGACTCCACTACGAGCAGTACTTC. It specifies CASSAGLHYEQYF.

This clone was observed a handful of times. The genes are TRBV3-1 (or the pseudogene TRBV3-2) and TRBJ1-3; weak D call: TRBD1 (6 bases). CDR3 length: 15 residues. CDR1 and CDR2 (germline): LGHDT, YNNKEL (reference sequence). The V gene lost 4 bases and the J gene lost 2 bases, with 12 bases spanning the gap. CDR3 residues: CASSLHRDAGNTIYF. The CDR3 DNA is TGTGCCAGCAGCCTACACAGGGACGCTGGAAACACCATATATTTT.

The chain uses TRBV3-1 (or the pseudogene TRBV3-2) and TRBJ2-7; TRBD1 matches at 8 bases. J was trimmed by 2 bases and V by 4 bases; bases with no gene match: 4. The CDR3 loop spans 14 amino acids. Germline CDR1 reads LGHDT; CDR2 reads YNNKEL (reference sequence). CDR3 sequence (DNA): TGTGCCAGCAGCCTTGACAGGGGCACCTACGAGCAGTACTTC. Residues: CASSLDRGTYEQYF.

The genes are TRBV4-2 and TRBJ1-2; the match to TRBD1 covers 9 bases. J lost 3 bases, V lost 1 base, and 6 bases had no gene match. From germline, CDR1 is LGHNA and CDR2 YNFKEQ. The CDR3 spans 16 residues. In nucleotides, the CDR3 is TGTGCCAGCAGCCAAGGGTCAAGGGACAGGGACTATGGCTACACCTTC. Encoded protein: CASSQGSRDRDYGYTF.

This clone was observed a handful of times. The rearrangement joins TRBV10-1 to TRBJ1-1, with TRBD1 as a possible D gene (5 bases). Germline CDR1 and CDR2: WNHNN and SYGVQD (reference sequence). Trimming cost V 5 bases and J 3 bases, with 13 bases left between them. The CDR3 extends over 14 amino acids. The CDR3 spells CASSFSGRDTEAFF. The CDR3 bases are TGCGCCAGCAGTTTCTCAGGGAGGGACACTGAAGCTTTCTTT.